This T cell receptor (beta chain) was sequenced in a study of CD8 T cells in ankylosing spondylitis. Points from the study as a whole: Typical of ankylosing spondylitis blood, it appeared, was a TCR beta motif of eight highly homologous variants.

TCRdb redid the calling of the 5' RACE reads with MiXCR, one entry per CDR3 protein. Here the sample spans 40,000 to 55,000 distinct CDR3 sequences, less than 8.5% being singletons. Germline CDR1 SGHRS, CDR2 YFSETQ. CDR3 length: 14 residues. V was pared by 4 bases and J by 4 bases, with 2 bases of the junction left unmatched. At least ten counts were recorded for this clonotype. Its target is unknown. The receptor comes from a female donor with ankylosing spondylitis or in good health (not recorded which). Sequenced: blood, either unsorted or a sorted T cell fraction (not recorded which). This chain joins TRBV5-1 and TRBJ1-5; 10 nucleotides agree with TRBD1. The CDR3 nucleotides are TGCGCCAGCAGCCCGGACAGGGGGAATCAGCCCCAGCATTTT. Amino acids: CASSPDRGNQPQHF.